A selection of T cell receptor beta chains follows, all from one sample in a study of Tregs in tolerant kidney transplant recipients. TCRdb keeps only in-frame clones here, not all; method: immunoSEQ multiplex PCR. This table holds about 61,000 clones, roughly 88% found once. The source was Tregs from blood, collected before the transplant. All receptors derive from a human donor who received a combined kidney and bone marrow transplant. Both conserved end residues are part of each CDR3. Each record gives: D gene, V gene, clone size, J gene, CDR3 DNA, CDR3 protein. The D gene is left open where the match is weak. The size of a clone is reported for some rows only, either as once, few or many, or as a class for expanded clones.

d_gene: .
v_gene: TRBV19
abundance: few
j_gene: TRBJ2-3
CDR3nt: TGTGCCAGCAGAGTAGTGGGGACAGATACGCAGTATTTT
CDR3aa: CASRVVGTDTQYF

d_gene: TRBD1
v_gene: TRBV7-9
abundance: .
j_gene: TRBJ1-2
CDR3nt: TGTGCCAGCAGCTTGGGGCAGGGGGACTTGGGCGGCTACACCTTC
CDR3aa: CASSLGQGDLGGYTF

d_gene: .
v_gene: TRBV28
abundance: .
j_gene: TRBJ2-7
CDR3nt: TGTGCCAGCAGTTTAGGGACCCTAGAGCAGTACTTC
CDR3aa: CASSLGTLEQYF

d_gene: .
v_gene: TRBV6-6
abundance: .
j_gene: TRBJ2-5
CDR3nt: TGTGCCAGCAAGTTAGGTGTGGGGGAGCAGTACTTC
CDR3aa: CASKLGVGEQYF

d_gene: .
v_gene: TRBV11-2
abundance: once
j_gene: TRBJ2-7
CDR3nt: TGTGCCAGCAGCTTAGATAATAGTGGAAGACCCTACGAGCAGTACTTC
CDR3aa: CASSLDNSGRPYEQYF

d_gene: .
v_gene: TRBV7-8
abundance: .
j_gene: TRBJ1-5
CDR3nt: TGTGCCAGCAGCTTAGTGGACGGGTTTAGCAATCAGCCCCAGCATTTT
CDR3aa: CASSLVDGFSNQPQHF

d_gene: .
v_gene: TRBV10-2
abundance: .
j_gene: TRBJ2-3
CDR3nt: TGCGCCAGCACCTCCCGGACGACAGATACGCAGTATTTT
CDR3aa: CASTSRTTDTQYF

d_gene: TRBD2
v_gene: TRBV5-3
abundance: .
j_gene: TRBJ2-7
CDR3nt: TGTGCCAGAAGCTTGACAGACCGGACTAGCGGGATCTACGAGCAGTACTTC
CDR3aa: CARSLTDRTSGIYEQYF

d_gene: TRBD1
v_gene: TRBV5-1
abundance: once
j_gene: TRBJ2-7
CDR3nt: TGCGCCAGCAGCTTGGGTCCTCGGGGACAGGGGGCTTACTACGAGCAGTACTTC
CDR3aa: CASSLGPRGQGAYYEQYF

d_gene: .
v_gene: TRBV5-1
abundance: .
j_gene: TRBJ1-3
CDR3nt: TGCGCCAGCAGCTTATCGGGAAACACCATATATTTT
CDR3aa: CASSLSGNTIYF

d_gene: TRBD1
v_gene: TRBV2
abundance: .
j_gene: TRBJ2-3
CDR3nt: TGTGCCAGCAGTCCTGGGGACAGGGCTTTCACAGATACGCAGTATTTT
CDR3aa: CASSPGDRAFTDTQYF

d_gene: TRBD1
v_gene: TRBV2
abundance: .
j_gene: TRBJ1-5
CDR3nt: TGTGCCAGCAGAGGTGACAGGGGCAATCAGCCCCAGCATTTT
CDR3aa: CASRGDRGNQPQHF

d_gene: .
v_gene: TRBV6-5
abundance: .
j_gene: TRBJ2-3
CDR3nt: TGTGCCAGCAGTTACTCAGGGGATACGCAGTATTTT
CDR3aa: CASSYSGDTQYF

d_gene: .
v_gene: TRBV7-2
abundance: .
j_gene: TRBJ2-2
CDR3nt: TGTGCCAGCAGCTTACGGCCCAACATCGGGGAGCTGTTTTTT
CDR3aa: CASSLRPNIGELFF

d_gene: .
v_gene: TRBV11-3
abundance: .
j_gene: TRBJ2-3
CDR3nt: TGTGCCAGCAGCTTAGGAGGAGCCCGCATCCAAGAGAGCACAGATACGCAGTATTTT
CDR3aa: CASSLGGARIQESTDTQYF

d_gene: .
v_gene: TRBV7-9
abundance: .
j_gene: TRBJ2-3
CDR3nt: TGTGCCAGCAGCTCCGCGGGAACAGATACGCAGTATTTT
CDR3aa: CASSSAGTDTQYF

d_gene: TRBD1
v_gene: TRBV15
abundance: once
j_gene: TRBJ2-3
CDR3nt: TGTGCCACCAGCGAGGATTTACAGGGGGATACGCAGTATTTT
CDR3aa: CATSEDLQGDTQYF

d_gene: .
v_gene: TRBV6-5
abundance: .
j_gene: TRBJ1-2
CDR3nt: TGTGCCAGCAGTTACTCGTTGCGGGCAGCTAACTATGGCTACACCTTC
CDR3aa: CASSYSLRAANYGYTF

d_gene: .
v_gene: TRBV7-2
abundance: .
j_gene: TRBJ1-2
CDR3nt: TGTGCCAGCAGCTATTTGGGCAGGATGAATGGCTACACCTTC
CDR3aa: CASSYLGRMNGYTF

d_gene: TRBD1
v_gene: TRBV27
abundance: .
j_gene: TRBJ2-3
CDR3nt: TGTGCCAGCAGTCCGGACAGGGGGCTCGCGGGAGTGGCGCAGTATTTT
CDR3aa: CASSPDRGLAGVAQYF

d_gene: .
v_gene: TRBV7-2
abundance: .
j_gene: TRBJ2-7
CDR3nt: TGTGCCAGCAGCCCGGGTCCTTTTGGGGAGCAGTACTTC
CDR3aa: CASSPGPFGEQYF

d_gene: .
v_gene: TRBV23-1
abundance: .
j_gene: TRBJ2-7
CDR3nt: TGCGCCAGCAGTCGGTGGCAGATCTCCTACGAGCAGTACTTC
CDR3aa: CASSRWQISYEQYF

d_gene: .
v_gene: TRBV7-2
abundance: .
j_gene: TRBJ1-3
CDR3nt: TGTGCCAGCAGCCCATCTTATCTGGGGACTGGAAACACCATATATTTT
CDR3aa: CASSPSYLGTGNTIYF

d_gene: .
v_gene: TRBV27
abundance: .
j_gene: TRBJ2-2
CDR3nt: TGTGCCAGCAGTTTAGGGGCGCCAGGGCGTCACGGGGAGCTGTTTTTT
CDR3aa: CASSLGAPGRHGELFF

d_gene: .
v_gene: TRBV18
abundance: .
j_gene: TRBJ1-6
CDR3nt: TGTGCCAGCTCACCTACTTCGCAGGGAGGGAATTCACCCCTCCACTTT
CDR3aa: CASSPTSQGGNSPLHF

d_gene: .
v_gene: TRBV18
abundance: .
j_gene: TRBJ1-2
CDR3nt: TGTGCCAGCTCACCAGGAACAGCCACTAACTATGGCTACACCTTC
CDR3aa: CASSPGTATNYGYTF

d_gene: .
v_gene: TRBV5-1
abundance: .
j_gene: TRBJ1-2
CDR3nt: TGCGCCAGCAGTCCGGAGGGGGGCGCGCTCTATGGCTACACCTTC
CDR3aa: CASSPEGGALYGYTF

d_gene: .
v_gene: TRBV11-2
abundance: .
j_gene: TRBJ2-7
CDR3nt: TGTGCCAGCAGCTTCGGGACAAGGACCTACGAGCAGTACTTC
CDR3aa: CASSFGTRTYEQYF

d_gene: .
v_gene: TRBV20-1
abundance: .
j_gene: TRBJ2-3
CDR3nt: TGCAGCGCCCGCACAGATACGCAGTATTTT
CDR3aa: CSARTDTQYF

d_gene: .
v_gene: TRBV19
abundance: .
j_gene: TRBJ2-7
CDR3nt: TGTGCCAGTATCAATGGGGACCCCCCCTACGAGCAGTACTTC
CDR3aa: CASINGDPPYEQYF

d_gene: .
v_gene: TRBV7-2
abundance: .
j_gene: TRBJ1-2
CDR3nt: TGTGCCAGCAGCTTAGAACATGGCAACTATGGCTACACCTTC
CDR3aa: CASSLEHGNYGYTF